This T cell receptor (beta chain) was retrieved from a study of CD8 T cells in ankylosing spondylitis. TCRdb re-derived calls from the 5' RACE reads in MiXCR, one entry per CDR3 protein. The repertoire includes 150,000 to 200,000 distinct CDR3 sequences, approximately 10% of them detected once, and about 29% sits in the top ten. As regards this clonotype: What it binds is unknown.

Study-wide points: Blood from ankylosing spondylitis patients appeared to carry a characteristic eight-variant TCR beta motif. Within peripheral blood, clones linked to disease were CD8+ and relatively rare.

The CDR3 runs 14 residues. CDR1 and CDR2 from the germline V gene are DFQATT and SNEGSKA (reference sequence). Trimming removed 5 bases from V and 3 bases from J; junction bases left unmatched: 4. The chain is built from TRBV20-1 and TRBJ2-1; TRBD2 agrees at 10 bases. What was sequenced was blood, either unsorted or a sorted T cell fraction (not recorded which). This receptor was taken from a male donor with ankylosing spondylitis or in good health (not recorded which). The CDR3 DNA reads as TGCAGTGCTCTGGCTAGCGGGAGCTACAATGAGCAGTTCTTC. It is translated as CSALASGSYNEQFF.